This record concerns one TCR beta chain sequence. What antigen it recognizes has not been identified. Per-base quality was not reported, and no clone a single base away is much larger than it. The sample belongs to a study of type 1 regulatory T cells (dated by TCRdb to the early 2020s). Background on the whole study: An in vitro protocol by which a Tr1-enriched, alloantigen-specific CD4 T cell product named T-allo10 was generated was characterized in the study. T-allo10 was being tested clinically in patients with hematological malignancies who were undergoing allogeneic hematopoietic stem cell transplantation.

General findings and caveats noted by the study authors: Compared with non-Tr1 cells, Tr1 cells had a narrower TCR repertoire, and the study took this difference to reflect clonal expansion driven by alloantigen.

The data were produced on an Illumina MiSeq. Clones were called with MiXCR by TCRdb after fastp trimmed the public reads at Q25, and only in-frame beta chains were retained. Each entry is one CDR3 protein sequence, shown with its most common DNA and genes. In this sample the table shows more than 60,000 distinct CDR3 sequences, approximately 47% of which occur a single time. The ten top clones hold approximately 2% of the sample. Looking up the germline V gene yields CDR1 SQVTM and CDR2 ANQGSEA. Cut back by 6 bases and 1 base, the V and J ends lie 9 bases apart. The CDR3 starts with the cysteine, ends with the phenylalanine, and has 12 residues. Left in the record is the CDR3 DNA by itself, 36 bases read in frame from the first base.

The specimen sequenced was cultured non-Tr1 T cells, either the whole culture or a sorted T cell fraction (not recorded which). This specimen's cell subset or site label, per the study, means: non-Tr1 population from the T-allo10 product. The sequence is built from TRBV29-1 and TRBJ1-1, and perhaps TRBD1 as D gene, on 5 matching bases. This sequence originates from a human donor in good health. The DNA is as follows: TGCAGCGTGCGCAGGGAGAACACTGAAGCTTTCTTT. Its protein product is CSVRRENTEAFF.